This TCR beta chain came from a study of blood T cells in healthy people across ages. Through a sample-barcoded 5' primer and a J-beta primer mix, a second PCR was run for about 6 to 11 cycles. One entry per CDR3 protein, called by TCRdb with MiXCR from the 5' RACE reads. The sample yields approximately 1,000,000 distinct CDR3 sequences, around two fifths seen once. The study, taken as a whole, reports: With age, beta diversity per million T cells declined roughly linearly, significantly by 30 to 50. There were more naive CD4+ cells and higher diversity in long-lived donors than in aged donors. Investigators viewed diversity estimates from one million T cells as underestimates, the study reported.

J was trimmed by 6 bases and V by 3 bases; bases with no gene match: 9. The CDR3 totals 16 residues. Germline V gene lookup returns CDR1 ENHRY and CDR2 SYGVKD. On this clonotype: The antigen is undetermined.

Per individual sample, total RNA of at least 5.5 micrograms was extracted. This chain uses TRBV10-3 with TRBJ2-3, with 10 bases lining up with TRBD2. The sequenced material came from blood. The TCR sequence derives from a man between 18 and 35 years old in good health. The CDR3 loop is CAISEVAGGRQDTQYF. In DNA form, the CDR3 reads TGTGCCATCAGTGAAGTAGCGGGGGGACGTCAGGATACGCAGTATTTT.